This TCR beta chain was sequenced for a study of T cells after yellow fever vaccination. About the study: Where fractions had low cell numbers, libraries were prepared from them with the SMART-Seq v4 Ultra Low Input RNA kit.

TCRdb reprocessed the 5' RACE reads with MiXCR, giving one entry per CDR3 protein. The table has nearly 550,000 distinct CDR3 sequences, about a fifth seen once. The germline CDR1 and CDR2 sequences are MNHEY and SVGAGI. The length of the CDR3 is 19 residues. J lost 5 bases, V lost 0 bases, and 15 bases had no gene match. The V gene is TRBV6-5, the J gene TRBJ2-5; 10 bases are a match to TRBD2. The TCR originated in a man aged 30 to 45 who received the YFV17D yellow fever vaccine. Sequencing used PBMCs, obtained 15 days after the yellow fever booster vaccination. In DNA, the CDR3 is TGTGCCAGCAGTTACTCGAAATTCCTAGCGGGAGCCCCCTCGGAGACCCAGTACTTC. It yields the protein CASSYSKFLAGAPSETQYF.